This TCR beta chain was identified in a study of CXCR3-negative and CXCR3-positive naive CD8 T cells. Findings and limits, study-wide: TRB CDR3 hydrophobicity was greater in CXCR3-positive naive cells than in CXCR3-negative naive cells.

Points on this clonotype: The antigen is not known.

Researchers sorted around 300,000 cells of each CD8+ T cell subset in triplicate. UMI-labeled 5' RACE TRB cDNA libraries were prepared from the cells. Reprocessing the 5' RACE reads, TCRdb reports a single entry for every CDR3 protein and omits DNA. Its table lists approximately 70,000 distinct CDR3 sequences. Germline CDR1 LGHNA, CDR2 YSLEER. The CDR3 is 18 residues long. The source is a human donor in good health. Some clones in this sample may be carry-over from other donors' samples. The chain links TRBV4-3 to TRBJ2-7; TCRdb indicates TRBD2, and absent DNA this call remains unverified. Input material: naive CXCR3- CD8+ T cells from blood. The sample's subset: CD45RO-CCR7+CD27+CD95- naive CD8+ T cells lacking CXCR3 (TNR3-). Here the CDR3 reads CASSQDRGLAGGSYEQYF.